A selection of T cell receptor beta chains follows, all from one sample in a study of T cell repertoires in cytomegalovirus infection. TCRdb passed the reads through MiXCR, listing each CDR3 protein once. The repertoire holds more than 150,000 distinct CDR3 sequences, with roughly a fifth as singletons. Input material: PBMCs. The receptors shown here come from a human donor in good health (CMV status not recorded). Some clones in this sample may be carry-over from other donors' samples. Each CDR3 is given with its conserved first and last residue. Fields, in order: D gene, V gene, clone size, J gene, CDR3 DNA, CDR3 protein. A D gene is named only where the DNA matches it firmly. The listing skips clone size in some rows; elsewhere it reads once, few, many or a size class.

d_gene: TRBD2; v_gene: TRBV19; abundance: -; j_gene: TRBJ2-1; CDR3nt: TGTGCCAGTACCGCGACTAGCGGGTCCTACAATGAGCAGTTCTTC; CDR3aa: CASTATSGSYNEQFF
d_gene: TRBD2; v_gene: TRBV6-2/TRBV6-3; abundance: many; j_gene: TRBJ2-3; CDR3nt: TGTGCCAGCAACCCTTTGCGGAGGGCTAGCGGGCGAGATACGCAGTATTTT; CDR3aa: CASNPLRRASGRDTQYF
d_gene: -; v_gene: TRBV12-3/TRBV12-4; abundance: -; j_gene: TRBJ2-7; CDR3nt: TGTGCCAGCAGCCCACGGGGTGGAGGCCCTTACGAGCAGTACTTC; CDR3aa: CASSPRGGGPYEQYF
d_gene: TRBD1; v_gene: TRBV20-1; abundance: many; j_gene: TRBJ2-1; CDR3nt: TGCAGTGCACAAAAGGGACAGGGCTACTACAATGAGCAGTTCTTC; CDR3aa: CSAQKGQGYYNEQFF
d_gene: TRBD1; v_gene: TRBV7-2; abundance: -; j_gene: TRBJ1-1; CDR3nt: TGTGCCAGCAGCATGGACAGGGGGGACACTGAAGCTTTCTTT; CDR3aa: CASSMDRGDTEAFF
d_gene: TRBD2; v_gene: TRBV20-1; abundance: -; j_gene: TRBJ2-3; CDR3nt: TGCAGTGCCGCGGGAGGGCCCGGTACGCAGTATTTT; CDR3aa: CSAAGGPGTQYF
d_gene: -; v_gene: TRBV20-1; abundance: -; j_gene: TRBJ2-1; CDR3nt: TGCAGTGCTCTAACCCCTAGTATCGGCTACAATGAGCAGTTCTTC; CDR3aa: CSALTPSIGYNEQFF
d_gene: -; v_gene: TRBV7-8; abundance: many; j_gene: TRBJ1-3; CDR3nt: TGTGCCAGCAGCGCGCGGTCGGGGGATGTAGCCGGAAACACCATATATTTT; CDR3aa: CASSARSGDVAGNTIYF
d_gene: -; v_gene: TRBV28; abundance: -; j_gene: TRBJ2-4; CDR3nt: TGTGCCAGCAGTTTAGTTGCAGGGGATTGGAACATTCAGTACTTC; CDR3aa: CASSLVAGDWNIQYF
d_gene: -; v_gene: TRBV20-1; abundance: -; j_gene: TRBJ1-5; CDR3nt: TGCAGTGCTAGAGAGGGGTCAGCCAATCAGCCCCAGCATTTT; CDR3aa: CSAREGSANQPQHF
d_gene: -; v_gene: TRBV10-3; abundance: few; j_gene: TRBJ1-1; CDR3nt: TGTGCCATCAGTGAGAGGAGGGGCGGCAGCAGAATTGAAGCTTTCTTT; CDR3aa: CAISERRGGSRIEAFF
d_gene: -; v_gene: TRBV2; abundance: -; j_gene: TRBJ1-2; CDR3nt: TGTGCCAGCAGTGAGAGCATCACAGCAGGCTACACCTTC; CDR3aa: CASSESITAGYTF
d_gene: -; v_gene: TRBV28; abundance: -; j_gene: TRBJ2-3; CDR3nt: TGTGCCAGCAGTTTAGTTGGGCAGGGGCTTTCCACAGATACGCAGTATTTT; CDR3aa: CASSLVGQGLSTDTQYF
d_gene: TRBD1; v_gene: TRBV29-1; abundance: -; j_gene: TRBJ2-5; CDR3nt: TGCAGCGTCACTACAGGGGGCGCAGGGGAGACCCAGTACTTC; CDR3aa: CSVTTGGAGETQYF
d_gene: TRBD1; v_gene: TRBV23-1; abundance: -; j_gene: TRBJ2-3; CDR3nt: TGCGCCAGCAGTCAATCCAATCCAGGGGGTCTAGCAGATACGCAGTATTTT; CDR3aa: CASSQSNPGGLADTQYF
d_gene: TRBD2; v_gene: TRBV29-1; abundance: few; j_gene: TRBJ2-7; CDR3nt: TGCAGCGTGGGGCCATCCGGGACTAGCGGGAGTGGAGAGCAGTACTTC; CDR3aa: CSVGPSGTSGSGEQYF
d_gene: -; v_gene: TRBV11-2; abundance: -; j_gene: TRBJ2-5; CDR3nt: TGTGCCAGCAGTCGCACCGGGACGGAGAGAGCGACCCAGTACTTC; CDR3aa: CASSRTGTERATQYF
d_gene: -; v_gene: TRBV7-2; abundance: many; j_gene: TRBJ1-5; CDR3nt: TGTGCCAGCAGCCCACGACAGGGCAATCAGCCCCAGCATTTT; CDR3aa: CASSPRQGNQPQHF
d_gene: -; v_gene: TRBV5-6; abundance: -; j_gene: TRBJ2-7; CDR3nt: TGTGCCAGCAGCTGGGGGGACAGCCTCTCCTACGAGCAGTACTTC; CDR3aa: CASSWGDSLSYEQYF
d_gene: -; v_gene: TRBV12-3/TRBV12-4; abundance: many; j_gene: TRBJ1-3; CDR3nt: TGTGCCAGCAGTTCGTCGGGCTCTGGAAACACCATATATTTT; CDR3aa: CASSSSGSGNTIYF
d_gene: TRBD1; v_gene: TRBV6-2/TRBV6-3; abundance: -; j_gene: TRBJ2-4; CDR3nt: TGTGCCAGCAGTTACCACACAGGGGGCGGGAACATTCAGTACTTC; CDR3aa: CASSYHTGGGNIQYF